The source of this TCR beta chain is a study of blood T cell repertoires in COVID-19. CDR1 and CDR2 (germline): MNHEY, SMNVEV (reference sequence). The CDR3 spans 14 residues. V shed 7 bases, J shed 8 bases, and the junction held 10 bases outside the gene matches. This clone was observed a few times. Only in-frame clones appear in the TCRdb table, and some are missing; sequencing was by immunoSEQ multiplex PCR. The sample contains tens of thousands of clones, more than 70% of which appear only once. The TCR sequence derives from a human donor with active COVID-19. The donor label of this sample is uncertain. The specimen sequenced was peripheral blood. V and J are TRBV27 and TRBJ1-2, with 10 bases that match TRBD1. The CDR3 region is CASTPGTGAGGYTF. CDR3 DNA sequence: TGTGCCAGCACACCGGGGACAGGGGCTGGCGGCTACACCTTC.